This TCR beta chain was retrieved from a study of blood T cell repertoires in COVID-19. About the study: Donors in the United States, Italy and Spain gave samples during acute or convalescent COVID-19. From T cells, B-cell-depleted T cells, or PBMCs came the material, which was cDNA or gDNA.

How the authors handled the data: Quantification of nucleated cells was approximated via reference gene primer amplification. Some clones are missing from TCRdb's copy, which holds only in-frame ones; the method was immunoSEQ multiplex PCR. The DNA was the basis for D and trimming; V, J and clone size are from that table. The sample consists of 90,000 to 120,000 clones, 88% of them appearing once. The CDR3 extends over 14 amino acids. Per the germline V gene, CDR1 is MNHNY and CDR2 is SVGAGI (reference sequence). V gave up 8 bases and J gave up 4 bases; unmatched junction bases: 8. The sequence derives from a human donor in a cohort sampled during active COVID-19. The chain uses TRBV6-6 and TRBJ1-2; 9 bases line up with TRBD1. The sequenced material came from peripheral blood. This chain's CDR3 is CASAHTGGPYGYTF. In DNA form, the CDR3 reads TGTGCCAGCGCGCACACAGGGGGCCCCTATGGCTACACCTTC.